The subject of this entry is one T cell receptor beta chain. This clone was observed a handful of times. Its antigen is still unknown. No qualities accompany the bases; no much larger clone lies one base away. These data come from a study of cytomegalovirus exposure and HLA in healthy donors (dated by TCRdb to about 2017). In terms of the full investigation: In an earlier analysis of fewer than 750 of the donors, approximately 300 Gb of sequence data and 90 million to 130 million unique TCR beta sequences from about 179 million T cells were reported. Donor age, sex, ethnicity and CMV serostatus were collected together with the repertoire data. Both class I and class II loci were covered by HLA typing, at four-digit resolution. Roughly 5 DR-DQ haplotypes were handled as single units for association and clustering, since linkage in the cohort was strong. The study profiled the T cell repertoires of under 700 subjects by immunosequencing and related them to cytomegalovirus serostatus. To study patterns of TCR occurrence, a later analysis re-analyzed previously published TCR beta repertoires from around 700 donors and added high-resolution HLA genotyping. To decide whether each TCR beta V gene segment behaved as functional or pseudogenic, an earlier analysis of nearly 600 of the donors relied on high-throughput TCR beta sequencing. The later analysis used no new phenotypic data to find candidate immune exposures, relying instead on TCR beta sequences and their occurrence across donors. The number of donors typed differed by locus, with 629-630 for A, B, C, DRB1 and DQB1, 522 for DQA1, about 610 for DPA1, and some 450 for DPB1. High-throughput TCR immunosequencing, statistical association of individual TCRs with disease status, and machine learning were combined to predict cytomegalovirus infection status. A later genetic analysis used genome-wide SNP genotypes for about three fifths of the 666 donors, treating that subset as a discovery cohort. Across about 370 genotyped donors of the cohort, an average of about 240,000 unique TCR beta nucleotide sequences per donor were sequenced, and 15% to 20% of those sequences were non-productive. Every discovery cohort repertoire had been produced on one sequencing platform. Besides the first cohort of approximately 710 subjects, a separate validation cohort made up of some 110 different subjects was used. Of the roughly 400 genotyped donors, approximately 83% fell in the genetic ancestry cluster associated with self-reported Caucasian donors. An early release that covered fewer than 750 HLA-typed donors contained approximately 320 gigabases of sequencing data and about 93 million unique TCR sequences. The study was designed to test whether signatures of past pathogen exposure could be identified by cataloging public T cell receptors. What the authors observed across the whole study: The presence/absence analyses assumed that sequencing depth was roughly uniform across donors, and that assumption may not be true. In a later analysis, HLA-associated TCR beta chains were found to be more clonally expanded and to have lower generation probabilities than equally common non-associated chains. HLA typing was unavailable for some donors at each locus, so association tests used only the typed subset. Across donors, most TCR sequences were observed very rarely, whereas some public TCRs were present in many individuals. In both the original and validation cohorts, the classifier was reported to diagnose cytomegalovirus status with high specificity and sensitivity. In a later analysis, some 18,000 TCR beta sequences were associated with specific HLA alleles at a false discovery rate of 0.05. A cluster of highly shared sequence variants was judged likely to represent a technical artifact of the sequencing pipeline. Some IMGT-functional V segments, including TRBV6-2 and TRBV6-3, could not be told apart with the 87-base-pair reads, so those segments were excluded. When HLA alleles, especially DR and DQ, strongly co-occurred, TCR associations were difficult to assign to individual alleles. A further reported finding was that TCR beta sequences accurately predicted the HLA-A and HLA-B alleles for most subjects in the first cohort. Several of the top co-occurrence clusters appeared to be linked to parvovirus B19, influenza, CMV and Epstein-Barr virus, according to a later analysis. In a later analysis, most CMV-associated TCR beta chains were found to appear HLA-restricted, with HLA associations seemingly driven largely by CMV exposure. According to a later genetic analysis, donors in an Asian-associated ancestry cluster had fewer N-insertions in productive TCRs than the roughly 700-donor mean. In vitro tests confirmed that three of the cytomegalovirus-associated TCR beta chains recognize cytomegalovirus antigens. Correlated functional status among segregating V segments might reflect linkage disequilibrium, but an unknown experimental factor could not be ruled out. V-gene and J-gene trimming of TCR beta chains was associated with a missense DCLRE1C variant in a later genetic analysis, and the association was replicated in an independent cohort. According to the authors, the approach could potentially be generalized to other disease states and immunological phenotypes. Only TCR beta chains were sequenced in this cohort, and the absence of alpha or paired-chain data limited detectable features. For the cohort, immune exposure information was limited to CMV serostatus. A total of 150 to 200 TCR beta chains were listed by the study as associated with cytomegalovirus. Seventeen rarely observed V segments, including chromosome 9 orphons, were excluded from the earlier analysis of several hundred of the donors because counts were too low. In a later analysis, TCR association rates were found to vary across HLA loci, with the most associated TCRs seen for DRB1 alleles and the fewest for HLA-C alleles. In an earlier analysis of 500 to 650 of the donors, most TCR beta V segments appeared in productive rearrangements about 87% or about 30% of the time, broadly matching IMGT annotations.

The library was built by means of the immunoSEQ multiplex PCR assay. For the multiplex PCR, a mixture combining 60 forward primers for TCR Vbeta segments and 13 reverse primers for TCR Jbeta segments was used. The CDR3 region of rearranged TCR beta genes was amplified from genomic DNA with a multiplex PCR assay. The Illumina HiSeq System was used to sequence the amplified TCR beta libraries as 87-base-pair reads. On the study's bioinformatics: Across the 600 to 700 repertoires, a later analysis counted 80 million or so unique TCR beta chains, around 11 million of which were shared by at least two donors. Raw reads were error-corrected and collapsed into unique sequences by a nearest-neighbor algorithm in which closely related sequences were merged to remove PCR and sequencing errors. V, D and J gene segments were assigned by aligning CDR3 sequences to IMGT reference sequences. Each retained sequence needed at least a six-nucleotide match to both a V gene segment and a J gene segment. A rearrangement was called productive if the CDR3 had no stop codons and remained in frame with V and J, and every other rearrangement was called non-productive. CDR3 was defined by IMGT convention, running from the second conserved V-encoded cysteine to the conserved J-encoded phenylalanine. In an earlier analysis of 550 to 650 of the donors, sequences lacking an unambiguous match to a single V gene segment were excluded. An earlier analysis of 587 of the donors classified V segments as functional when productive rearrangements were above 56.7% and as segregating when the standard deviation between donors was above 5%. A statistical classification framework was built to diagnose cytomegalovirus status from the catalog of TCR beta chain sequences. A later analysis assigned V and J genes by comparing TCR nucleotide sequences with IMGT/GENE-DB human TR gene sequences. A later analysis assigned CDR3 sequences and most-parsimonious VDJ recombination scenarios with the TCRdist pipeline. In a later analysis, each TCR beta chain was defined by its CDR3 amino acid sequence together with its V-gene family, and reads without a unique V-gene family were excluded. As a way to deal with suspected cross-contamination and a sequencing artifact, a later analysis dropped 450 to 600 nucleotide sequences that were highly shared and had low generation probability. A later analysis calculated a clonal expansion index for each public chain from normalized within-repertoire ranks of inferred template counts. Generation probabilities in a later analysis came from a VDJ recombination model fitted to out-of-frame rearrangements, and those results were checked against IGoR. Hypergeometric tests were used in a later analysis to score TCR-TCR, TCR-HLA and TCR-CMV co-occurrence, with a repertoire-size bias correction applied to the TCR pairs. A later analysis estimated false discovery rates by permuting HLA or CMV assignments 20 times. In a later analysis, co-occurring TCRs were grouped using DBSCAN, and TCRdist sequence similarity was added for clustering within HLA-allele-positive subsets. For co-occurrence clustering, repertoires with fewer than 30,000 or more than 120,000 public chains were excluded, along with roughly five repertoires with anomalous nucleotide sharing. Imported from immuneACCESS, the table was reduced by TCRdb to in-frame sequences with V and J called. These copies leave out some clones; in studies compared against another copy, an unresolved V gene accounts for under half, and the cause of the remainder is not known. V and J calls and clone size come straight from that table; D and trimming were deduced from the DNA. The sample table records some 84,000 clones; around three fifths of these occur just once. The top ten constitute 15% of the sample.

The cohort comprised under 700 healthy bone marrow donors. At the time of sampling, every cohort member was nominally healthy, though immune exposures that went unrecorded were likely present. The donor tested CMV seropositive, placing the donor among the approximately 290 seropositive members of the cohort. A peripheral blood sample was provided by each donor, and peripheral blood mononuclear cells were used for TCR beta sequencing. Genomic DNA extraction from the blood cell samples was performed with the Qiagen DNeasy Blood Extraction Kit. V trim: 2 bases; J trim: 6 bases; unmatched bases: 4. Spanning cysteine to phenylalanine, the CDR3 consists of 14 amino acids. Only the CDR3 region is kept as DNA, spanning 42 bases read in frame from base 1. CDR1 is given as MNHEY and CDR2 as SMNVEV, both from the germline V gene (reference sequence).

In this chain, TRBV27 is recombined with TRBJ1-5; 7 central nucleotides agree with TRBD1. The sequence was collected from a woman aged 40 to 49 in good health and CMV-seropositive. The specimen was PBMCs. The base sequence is TGTGCCAGCAGTTTAGCACGACAGGGTCAGCCCCAGCATTTT. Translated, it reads CASSLARQGQPQHF.